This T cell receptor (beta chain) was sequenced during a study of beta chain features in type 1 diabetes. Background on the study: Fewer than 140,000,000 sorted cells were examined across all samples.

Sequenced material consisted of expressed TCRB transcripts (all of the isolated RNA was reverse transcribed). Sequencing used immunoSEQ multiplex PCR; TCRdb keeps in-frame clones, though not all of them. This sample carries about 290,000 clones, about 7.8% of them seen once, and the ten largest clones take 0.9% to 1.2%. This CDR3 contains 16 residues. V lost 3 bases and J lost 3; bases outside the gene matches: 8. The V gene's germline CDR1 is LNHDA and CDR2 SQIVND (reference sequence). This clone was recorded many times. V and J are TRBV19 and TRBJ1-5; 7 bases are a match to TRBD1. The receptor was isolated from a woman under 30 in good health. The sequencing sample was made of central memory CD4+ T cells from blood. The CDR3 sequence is CASSMEDRPYNQPQHF. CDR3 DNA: TGTGCCAGTAGTATGGAGGACAGGCCCTACAATCAGCCCCAGCATTTT. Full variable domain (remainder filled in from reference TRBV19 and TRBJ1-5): DGGITQSPKYLFRKEGQNVTLSCEQNLNHDAMYWYRQDPGQGLRLIYYSQIVNDFQKGDIAEGYSVSREKKESFPLTVTSAQKNPTAFYLCASSMEDRPYNQPQHFGDGTRLSIL.